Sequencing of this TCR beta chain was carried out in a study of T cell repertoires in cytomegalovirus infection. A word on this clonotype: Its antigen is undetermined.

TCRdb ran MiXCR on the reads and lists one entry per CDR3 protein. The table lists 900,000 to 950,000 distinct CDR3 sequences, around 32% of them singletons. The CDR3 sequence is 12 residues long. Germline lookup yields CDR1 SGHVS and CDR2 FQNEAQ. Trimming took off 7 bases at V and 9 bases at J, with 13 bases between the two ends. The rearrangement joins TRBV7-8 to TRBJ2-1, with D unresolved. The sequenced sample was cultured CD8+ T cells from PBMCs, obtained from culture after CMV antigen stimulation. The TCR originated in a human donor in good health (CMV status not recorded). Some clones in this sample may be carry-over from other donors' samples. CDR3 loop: CASTSKVSEQFF. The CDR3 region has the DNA TGTGCCAGCACCTCTAAGGTTTCTGAGCAGTTCTTC. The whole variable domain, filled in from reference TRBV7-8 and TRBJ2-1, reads GAGVSQSPRYKVAKRGQDVALRCDPISGHVSLFWYQQALGQGPEFLTYFQNEAQLDKSGLPSDRFFAERPEGSVSTLKIQRTQQEDSAVYLCASTSKVSEQFFGPGTRLTVL.